This note documents a single T cell receptor (beta chain) sequence. The antigen is unknown. CDR1 and CDR2 from the germline V gene are SGHNT and YYREEE (reference sequence). CDR3 length equals 16 residues. V gave up 0 bases and J gave up 0 bases, with 7 bases separating them. This specimen comes from a study of T cell responses to AZD1222 COVID-19 vaccine. Sequencing was performed with immunoSEQ multiplex PCR; in TCRdb, only in-frame clones are kept and a portion is missing. The sample contains more than 85,000 clones, just under 95% of which appear only once. Study-wide results and limits: Just 5 to 7 AZD1222 recipients tested seropositive at baseline. Donors were mostly white British, more females; clonal diversity possibly underestimated. Distributed over spike, vaccine-associated CD4 TCRs predominated at 160-218 and 743-854.

This TCR was sampled from an adult who received the AZD1222 COVID-19 vaccine. The rearrangement joins TRBV5-4 to TRBJ2-6, with D perhaps assigned TRBD1 or TRBD2 (5 bases each). Specimen: peripheral blood, collected 28 days after the second AZD1222 dose. The CDR3 DNA follows: TGTGCCAGCAGCTTGGGGGGGACCTCTGGGGCCAACGTCCTGACTTTC. This gives the protein CASSLGGTSGANVLTF.